What follows is one T cell receptor beta chain and its context. The sample contains more than one DNA sequence encoding this CDR3. The sample originates from a study of blood T cell repertoires in COVID-19. The CDR3 consists of 12 residues. The germline V and J ends were trimmed by 6 bases and 7 bases, with 10 bases remaining between them. Germline V lookup: CDR1 MNHEY, CDR2 SMNVEV (reference sequence). Some clones are missing from TCRdb's copy, which holds only in-frame ones; the method was immunoSEQ multiplex PCR. The table lists around 400,000 clones, 80% to 90% of them singletons. The TCR comes from a woman between 25 and 40 years old with COVID-19, enrolled during active disease. Material: peripheral blood. The rearrangement links TRBV27 to TRBJ1-5, with D possibly TRBD1 on 6 matching bases. In DNA, the CDR3 is TGTGCCAGCAGACAGGGCGGCCAGCCCCAGCATTTT. Encoded protein: CASRQGGQPQHF.